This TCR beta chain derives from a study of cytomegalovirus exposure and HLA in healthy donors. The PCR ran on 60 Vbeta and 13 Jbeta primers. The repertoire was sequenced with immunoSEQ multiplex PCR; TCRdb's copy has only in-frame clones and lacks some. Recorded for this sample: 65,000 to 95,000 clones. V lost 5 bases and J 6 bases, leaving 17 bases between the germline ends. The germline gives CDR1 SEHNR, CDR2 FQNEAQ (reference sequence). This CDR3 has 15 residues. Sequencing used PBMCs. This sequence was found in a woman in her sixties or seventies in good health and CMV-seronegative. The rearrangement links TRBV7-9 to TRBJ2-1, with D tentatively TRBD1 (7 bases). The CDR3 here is CASSPGRGGLNEQFF. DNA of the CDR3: TGTGCCAGCAGCCCCGGGAGAGGGGGCCTCAATGAGCAGTTCTTC.